The next 3 T cell receptor beta chains were all read from a single sample in a study of CD8+ T cells in alopecia areata. The treatment was: oral pan-JAK inhibitor, 5-10 mg twice daily. RNA extraction and reverse transcription yielded cDNA as sequencing template. Using immunoSEQ multiplex PCR, the repertoire was profiled, and TCRdb retains in-frame clones only, with some absent. This table has 150,000 to 200,000 clones, around 60% appearing once. This material consisted of CD4+ T cells sorted from blood, taken between weeks 47 and 50, from a patient treated with tofacitinib. The receptors were gathered from a human donor with alopecia areata.

This clone appeared a few times. CDR3 in amino acids: CACKGQGYGYTF. The CDR3 DNA reads as TGTGCTTGTAAGGGACAGGGCTATGGCTACACCTTC. The gene calls are TRBV30 and TRBJ1-2, with TRBD1 matching 9 bases. The CDR3 sequence is 12 residues long. Per germline, CDR1 GTSNPN and CDR2 SVGIG (reference sequence).

This clone showed up just a few times. The chain has TRBV5-1 and TRBJ2-7; TRBD1 agrees at 11 bases. From germline, CDR1 is SGHRS and CDR2 YFSETQ. The CDR3 consists of 14 residues. The J segment lost 5 bases and the V segment lost 2 bases, leaving 3 bases of the junction unmatched. The CDR3 loop is CASSFRTGGNEQYF. The DNA for the CDR3 is TGCGCCAGCAGCTTCAGGACAGGGGGCAACGAGCAGTACTTC.

J is TRBJ2-4 and V is TRBV5-1; 12 bases are shared with TRBD1. Losses at the gene ends were 4 bases for V and 6 bases for J; bases not matched to a gene: 8. The CDR3 contains 16 residues. Germline V gives CDR1 SGHRS, CDR2 YFSETQ. The CDR3 region is CASSRDGTGGLNIQYF. CDR3 sequence (DNA): TGCGCCAGCAGCCGAGACGGGACAGGGGGCTTAAACATTCAGTACTTC.